Given below is one T cell receptor (beta chain) in context. The sample belongs to a study of blood T cell repertoires in COVID-19. At the level of the study: Samples of COVID-19 (acute and convalescent) were obtained from the United States, Italy and Spain. Nucleic acid was either cDNA or gDNA, and it came from T cells, B-cell-depleted T cells, or PBMCs.

The germline V gene has CDR1 MNHEY and CDR2 SVGEGT. The CDR3 spans 15 residues. V was clipped by 2 bases and J by 4 bases; unmatched bases: 5. Under the authors' procedure: Nucleated cell counts were estimated from reference gene primer amplification. Clones were read by immunoSEQ multiplex PCR, and TCRdb kept only the in-frame ones, dropping some. The V and J calls and clone size were taken over from that table, and D and trimming were inferred from the DNA. This sample has roughly 80,000 clones; more than 70% occur once, and the top ten carry around 3%. The sequence was obtained from a woman of 80 years or more with acute or convalescent COVID-19. Source material: peripheral blood. The rearrangement uses TRBV6-2 or TRBV6-3 and TRBJ2-3; TRBD2 matches at 8 bases. Here the CDR3 DNA reads TGTGCCAGCAGTTACGACGGGAGGGAGGCAGATACGCAGTATTTT. Amino acid sequence: CASSYDGREADTQYF.